Each of the 20 T cell receptor beta chains below was sequenced from the same sample in a study of beta chain features in type 1 diabetes. Isolated RNA was reverse transcribed in full, so expressed TCRB transcripts were sequenced. Here immunoSEQ multiplex PCR was the method, and the copy in TCRdb shows in-frame clones only, minus some. The sample lists under 250,000 clones; 27% were seen once. Sequenced: central memory CD4+ T cells from blood. The receptors were sampled from a man aged 25 to 40 in good health.

The chain has TRBV20-1 and TRBJ2-7; possible D gene TRBD1, 7 bases. Germline V gene lookup returns CDR1 DFQATT and CDR2 SNEGSKA (reference sequence). The CDR3 is 11 amino acids. V lost 3 bases, J lost 5 bases, and 8 bases lay in between. CDR3 amino acids: CSASRGDEQYF. CDR3 DNA sequence: TGCAGTGCTAGCAGGGGGGACGAGCAGTACTTC.

This clone showed up many times. The rearrangement links TRBV27 to TRBJ2-2, with D uncertain. The CDR3 sequence is 14 residues long. Germline loops: CDR1 MNHEY, CDR2 SMNVEV (reference sequence). Between the trimmed V and J ends, which lost 6 bases and 0 bases, there was a span of 8 bases. The DNA of the CDR3 is TGTGCCAGCAGCACCGAACCGAACACCGGGGAGCTGTTTTTT. Its translation: CASSTEPNTGELFF.

CDR3 amino acids: CASSLNGGSYEQYF. The CDR3 coding sequence is TGTGCCAGCAGTTTAAACGGCGGCTCCTACGAGCAGTACTTC. J is TRBJ2-7 and V is TRBV27, with unresolved D. V lost 2 bases and J lost 0, with 8 bases in between. CDR3 length equals 14 residues. Germline CDR1 is MNHEY and CDR2 is SMNVEV (reference sequence).

The chain links TRBV5-6 to TRBJ2-1, with TRBD1 identical over 9 bases. The CDR3 length is 15 residues. The germline gives CDR1 SGHDT, CDR2 YYEEEE. With 3 bases clipped from V and 5 bases from J, the junction kept 6 bases outside the gene matches. CDR3 sequence: CASSSYRGLHNEQFF. Here the CDR3 DNA reads TGTGCCAGCAGCTCCTACAGGGGGCTACACAATGAGCAGTTCTTC. The whole variable domain, remainder taken from reference TRBV5-6 and TRBJ2-1, is DAGVTQSPTHLIKTRGQQVTLRCSPKSGHDTVSWYQQALGQGPQFIFQYYEEEERQRGNFPDRFSGHQFPNYSSELNVNALLLGDSALYLCASSSYRGLHNEQFFGPGTRLTVL.

The chain uses TRBV15 and TRBJ1-5, with a tentative D call TRBD1 (5 bases). The germline V gene encodes CDR1 LNHNV and CDR2 YYDKDF (reference sequence). V lost 8 bases and J lost 5, with 10 bases in between. The length of the CDR3 is 12 residues. CDR3 DNA: TGTGCCACCGGCCGAGGGGATCAGCCCCAGCATTTT. This sequence encodes CATGRGDQPQHF.

The chain employs TRBV7-9 and TRBJ2-7, with 7 bases fitting TRBD1. J lost 5 bases, V lost 4 bases, and 11 bases had no gene match. This CDR3 region has 15 residues. In germline, CDR1 is SEHNR, CDR2 FQNEAQ (reference sequence). In nucleotides, the CDR3 is TGTGCCAGCAGCTCATCCTTTGGGGGACAGAACGAGCAGTACTTC. Protein: CASSSSFGGQNEQYF.

In its sample, this clone was seen many times. Other DNA sequences within the sample encode an identical CDR3. The gene calls are TRBV7-6 and TRBJ2-3; D call uncertain. V lost 4 bases and J 1 base, leaving 9 bases between the germline ends. There are 14 residues in the CDR3. Germline V CDR1 and CDR2: SGHVS, FNYEAQ. In DNA form, the CDR3 reads TGTGCCAGCAGCTCCGGCCGGGGCACAGATACGCAGTATTTT. Amino acid sequence: CASSSGRGTDTQYF.

This clone was seen more than once but under ten times. J is TRBJ2-3 and V is TRBV7-2; D is uncertain. V lost 1 base and J 5 bases, leaving 7 bases between the germline ends. The CDR3 runs 13 residues. CDR1 SGHTA and CDR2 FQGNSA come from the germline V gene. CDR3 nucleotide sequence: TGTGCCAGCAGCTTAGACAACAGAGATACGCAGTATTTT. It translates to CASSLDNRDTQYF.

This sequence joins TRBV6-5 and TRBJ1-1; TRBD1 matches 7 bases. The germline CDR1 and CDR2 sequences are MNHEY and SVGAGI. This CDR3 is 15 amino acids long. Unmatched junction bases numbered 8, after V lost 7 bases and J lost 0 bases. The DNA for the CDR3 is TGTGCCAGCACGCCGGGACAGACAGTGAACACTGAAGCTTTCTTT. Amino acid sequence: CASTPGQTVNTEAFF.

The chain uses TRBV25-1 and TRBJ2-5, with a tentative D call TRBD1 (6 bases). Germline values: CDR1 MGHDK, CDR2 SYGVNS. The germline V and J ends were trimmed by 6 bases and 6 bases, with 14 bases remaining between them. This CDR3 spans 13 amino acids. Here the CDR3 DNA reads TGTGCCAGCAGCCGGGACATTGGAAAGACCCAGTACTTC. It translates to CASSRDIGKTQYF.

This clone was seen at least ten times. V is TRBV7-2 and J is TRBJ1-1; 10 nucleotides agree with TRBD1. V was pared by 7 bases and J by 1 base, with 9 bases of the junction left unmatched. This CDR3 is 16 amino acids long. CDR1 SGHTA and CDR2 FQGNSA come from the germline V gene. The chain's CDR3 is CASIPGQGFANTEAFF. As DNA, the CDR3 is TGTGCCAGCATTCCGGGACAGGGGTTCGCGAACACTGAAGCTTTCTTT.

The CDR3 sequence: CASRQGSTEAFF. The CDR3 DNA reads TGTGCCAGCCGACAGGGGAGCACTGAAGCTTTCTTT. The chain uses TRBV14 and TRBJ1-1; 8 positions agree with TRBD1. The CDR3 is 12 residues long. Trimming cost V 8 bases and J 4 bases; bases outside gene matches: 3. Germline CDR1 reads SGHDN; CDR2 reads FVKESK.

The chain uses TRBV25-1 and TRBJ2-3; TRBD1 or TRBD2 may be the D gene (5 bases each). Germline assignment: CDR1 MGHDK and CDR2 SYGVNS. Trimming left V 4 bases short and J 1 base short, with 12 bases between. The CDR3 sequence is 15 residues long. CDR3 amino acids: CASSAGTSRTDTQYF. CDR3 in DNA: TGTGCCAGCAGTGCCGGGACCTCACGCACAGATACGCAGTATTTT.

This clone was seen a handful of times. The J gene is TRBJ1-5, the V gene TRBV2; D remains unclear. CDR1 SNHLY and CDR2 FYNNEI come from the germline V gene. The CDR3 has 15 residues. V was cut by 3 bases and J by 4 bases, with 13 bases left in between. The CDR3 DNA is TGTGCCAGCAGTGATCGCCGCCCGGGGAATCAGCCCCAGCATTTT. Translated, it gives CASSDRRPGNQPQHF.

V is TRBV6-5 and J is TRBJ1-2; 9 bases agree with TRBD1. Germline V gene data show CDR1 as MNHEY and CDR2 as SVGAGI. The junction had 8 bases not matched to a gene; V was cut back by 4 bases and J by 2 bases. The length of the CDR3 is 16 residues. CDR3 residues: CASSLYFGQGNYGYTF. CDR3 sequence (DNA): TGTGCCAGCAGTTTATACTTCGGACAGGGGAACTATGGCTACACCTTC.

The V gene is TRBV2, the J gene TRBJ2-5; D remains unclear. Germline CDR1 reads SNHLY; CDR2 reads FYNNEI. V lost 0 bases and J 7 bases, leaving 9 bases between the germline ends. This CDR3 comprises 13 residues. CDR3 nucleotides: TGTGCCAGCAGTGAAGCGCAAGGAGCGACCCAGTACTTC. Translation: CASSEAQGATQYF.

The chain carries TRBV4-2 and TRBJ2-7; TRBD2 agrees at 8 bases. V shed 3 bases and J 5 bases; nucleotides not matched to a gene: 9. The CDR3 runs 15 residues. From germline, CDR1 is LGHNA and CDR2 YNFKEQ. The CDR3 DNA is TGTGCCAGCAGCCAGAGCCCGACTAGCGATAACGAGCAGTACTTC. This encodes CASSQSPTSDNEQYF.

This clone was picked up a small number of times. The chain carries TRBV4-2 and TRBJ1-1, with D possibly being TRBD1 (5 bases). CDR1 and CDR2 from the germline V gene are LGHNA and YNFKEQ. The CDR3 sequence is 13 residues long. The V end lost 0 bases, the J end lost 5 bases, and 7 bases lay between the germline ends. The CDR3 DNA reads as TGTGCCAGCAGCCAAGAGGGGGGTACTGAAGCTTTCTTT. Protein: CASSQEGGTEAFF.

This chain's CDR3 is CASKDVQYNQPQHF. The CDR3 DNA sequence: TGTGCCAGCAAGGACGTCCAGTACAATCAGCCCCAGCATTTT. The chain couples TRBV19 to TRBJ1-5; D unclear. Germline V gene data show CDR1 as LNHDA and CDR2 as SQIVND (reference sequence). This CDR3 comprises 14 residues. V dropped 9 bases and J dropped 3 bases, with 15 bases sitting between them.

This sequence joins TRBV7-8 and TRBJ2-5; 9 bases align to TRBD1. V lost 5 bases and J lost 5; bases outside the gene matches: 12. Germline-derived CDR1 and CDR2 are SGHVS and FQNEAQ. CDR3 length: 16 residues. CDR3 DNA sequence: TGTGCCAGCAGCCCCGTCCCGGGACAGGGCGGCGAGACCCAGTACTTC. As protein: CASSPVPGQGGETQYF.